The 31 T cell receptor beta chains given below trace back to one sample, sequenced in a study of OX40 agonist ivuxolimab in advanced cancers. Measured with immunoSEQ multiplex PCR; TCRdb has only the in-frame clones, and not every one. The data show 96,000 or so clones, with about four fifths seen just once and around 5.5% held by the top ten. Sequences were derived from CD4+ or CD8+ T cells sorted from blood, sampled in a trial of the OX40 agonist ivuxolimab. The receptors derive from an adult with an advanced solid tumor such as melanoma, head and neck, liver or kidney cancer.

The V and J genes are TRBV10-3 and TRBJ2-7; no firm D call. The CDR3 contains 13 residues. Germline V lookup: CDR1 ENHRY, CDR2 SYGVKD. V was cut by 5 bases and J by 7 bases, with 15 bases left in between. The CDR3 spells CAISSTSLGEQYF. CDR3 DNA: TGTGCCATCAGTTCGACATCCTTGGGGGAGCAGTACTTC.

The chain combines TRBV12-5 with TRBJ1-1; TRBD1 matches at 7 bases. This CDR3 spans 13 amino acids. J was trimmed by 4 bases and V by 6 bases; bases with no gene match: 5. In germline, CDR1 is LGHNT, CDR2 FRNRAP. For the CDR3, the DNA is TGTGCTAGTGGCATCCAGGGGGTCACTGAAGCTTTCTTT. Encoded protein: CASGIQGVTEAFF.

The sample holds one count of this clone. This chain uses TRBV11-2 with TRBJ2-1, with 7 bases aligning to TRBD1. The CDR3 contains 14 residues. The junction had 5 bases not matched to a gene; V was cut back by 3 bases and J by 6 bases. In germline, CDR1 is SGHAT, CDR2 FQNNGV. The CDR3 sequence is CASSLSGTVNEQFF. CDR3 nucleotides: TGTGCCAGCAGCTTGTCCGGGACAGTCAATGAGCAGTTCTTC.

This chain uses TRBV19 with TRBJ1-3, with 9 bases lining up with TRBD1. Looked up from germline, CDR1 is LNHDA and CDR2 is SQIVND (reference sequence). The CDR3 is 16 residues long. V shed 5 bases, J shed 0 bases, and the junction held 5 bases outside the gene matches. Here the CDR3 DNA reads TGTGCCAGTAGTCTGCGGACAGGGGACTCTGGAAACACCATATATTTT. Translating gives CASSLRTGDSGNTIYF.

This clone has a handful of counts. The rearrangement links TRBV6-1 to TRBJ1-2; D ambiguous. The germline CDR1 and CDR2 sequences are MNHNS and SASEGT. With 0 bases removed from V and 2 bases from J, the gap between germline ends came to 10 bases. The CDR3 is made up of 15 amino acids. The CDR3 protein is CASSEAGSPNYGYTF. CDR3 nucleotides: TGTGCCAGCAGTGAAGCAGGTTCCCCCAACTATGGCTACACCTTC.

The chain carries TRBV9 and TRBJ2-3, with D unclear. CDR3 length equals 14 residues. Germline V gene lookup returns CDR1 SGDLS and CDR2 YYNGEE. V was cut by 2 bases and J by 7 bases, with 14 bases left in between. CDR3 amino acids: CASSVGRYPNTQYF. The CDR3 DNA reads TGTGCCAGCAGCGTTGGGCGGTATCCAAATACGCAGTATTTT.

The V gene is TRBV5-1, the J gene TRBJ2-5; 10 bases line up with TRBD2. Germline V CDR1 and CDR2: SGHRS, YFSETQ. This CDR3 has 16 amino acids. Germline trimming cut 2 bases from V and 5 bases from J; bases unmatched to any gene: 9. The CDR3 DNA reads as TGCGCCAGCAGCTTTGGTACAGCGGGGGGGCTTGAGACCCAGTACTTC. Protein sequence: CASSFGTAGGLETQYF.

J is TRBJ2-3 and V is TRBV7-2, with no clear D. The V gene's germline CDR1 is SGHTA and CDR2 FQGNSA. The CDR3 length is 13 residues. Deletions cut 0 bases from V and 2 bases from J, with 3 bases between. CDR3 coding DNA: TGTGCCAGCAGCTTAGCGGTCACAGATACGCAGTATTTT. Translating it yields CASSLAVTDTQYF. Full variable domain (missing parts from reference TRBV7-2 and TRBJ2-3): GAGVSQSPSNKVTEKGKDVELRCDPISGHTALYWYRQSLGQGLEFLIYFQGNSAPDKSGLPSDRFSAERTGGSVSTLTIQRTQQEDSAVYLCASSLAVTDTQYFGPGTRLTVL.

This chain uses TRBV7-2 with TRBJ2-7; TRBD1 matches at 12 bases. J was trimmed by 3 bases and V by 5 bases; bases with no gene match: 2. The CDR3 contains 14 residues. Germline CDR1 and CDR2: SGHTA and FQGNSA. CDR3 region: CASSRDRGLYEQYF. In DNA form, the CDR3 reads TGTGCCAGCAGCAGGGACAGGGGGCTCTACGAGCAGTACTTC.

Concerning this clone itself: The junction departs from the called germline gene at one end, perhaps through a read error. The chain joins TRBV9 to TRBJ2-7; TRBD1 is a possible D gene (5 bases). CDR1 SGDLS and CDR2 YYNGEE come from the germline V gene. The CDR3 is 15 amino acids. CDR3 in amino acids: CVSSVVDSLLVEQYF. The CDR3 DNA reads TGTGTCAGCAGCGTAGTAGACAGCCTGCTCGTCGAGCAGTACTTC.

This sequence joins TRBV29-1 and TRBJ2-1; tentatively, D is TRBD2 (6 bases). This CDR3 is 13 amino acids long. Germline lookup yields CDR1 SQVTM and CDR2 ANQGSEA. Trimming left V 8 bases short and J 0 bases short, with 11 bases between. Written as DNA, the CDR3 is TGCAGCTCTAGCGAAAGCTCCTACAATGAGCAGTTCTTC. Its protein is CSSSESSYNEQFF.

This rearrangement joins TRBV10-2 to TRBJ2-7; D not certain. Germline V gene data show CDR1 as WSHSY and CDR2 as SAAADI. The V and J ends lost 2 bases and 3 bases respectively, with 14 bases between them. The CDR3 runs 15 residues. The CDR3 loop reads CASSEGGELDYEQYF. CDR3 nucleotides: TGCGCCAGCAGTGAGGGCGGAGAACTTGACTACGAGCAGTACTTC.

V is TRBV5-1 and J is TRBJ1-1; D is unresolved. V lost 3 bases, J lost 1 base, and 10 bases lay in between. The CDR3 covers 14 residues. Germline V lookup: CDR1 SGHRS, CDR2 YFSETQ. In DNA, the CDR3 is TGCGCCAGCAGCTCCCCTCAGAGGAACACTGAAGCTTTCTTT. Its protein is CASSSPQRNTEAFF.

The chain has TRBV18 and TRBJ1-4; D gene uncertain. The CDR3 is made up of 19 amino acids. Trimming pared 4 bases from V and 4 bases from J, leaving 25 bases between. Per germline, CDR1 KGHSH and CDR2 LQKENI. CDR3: CASSQPRRDPGSLNEKLFF. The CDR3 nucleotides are TGTGCCAGCTCACAACCTCGCCGGGATCCGGGATCCCTTAATGAAAAACTGTTTTTT.

CDR3 in amino acids: CASSQNAGEQYF. CDR3 nucleotide sequence: TGCGCCAGCAGCCAAAATGCGGGCGAGCAGTACTTC. The rearrangement joins TRBV5-1 to TRBJ2-7, with D tentatively TRBD2 (5 bases). V lost 4 bases to trimming and J lost 6 bases, with 11 bases between them. CDR1 and CDR2 from the germline V gene are SGHRS and YFSETQ. This CDR3 spans 12 amino acids.

The CDR3 coding sequence is TGCGCCAGCAGCAACCGGGACCCCAGGTCATGGCAGTACTTC. Protein: CASSNRDPRSWQYF. This rearrangement joins TRBV5-1 to TRBJ2-7, with D tentatively TRBD1 or TRBD2 (5 bases each). V was pared by 4 bases and J by 9 bases, with 20 bases between. Germline-derived CDR1 and CDR2 are SGHRS and YFSETQ. This CDR3 is 14 amino acids long.

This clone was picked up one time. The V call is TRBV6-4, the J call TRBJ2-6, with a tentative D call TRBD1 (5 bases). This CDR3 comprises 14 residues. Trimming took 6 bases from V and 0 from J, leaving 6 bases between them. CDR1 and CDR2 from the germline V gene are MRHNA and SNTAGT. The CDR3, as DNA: TGTGCCAGCAGAGACAGCTCTGGGGCCAACGTCCTGACTTTC. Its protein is CASRDSSGANVLTF.

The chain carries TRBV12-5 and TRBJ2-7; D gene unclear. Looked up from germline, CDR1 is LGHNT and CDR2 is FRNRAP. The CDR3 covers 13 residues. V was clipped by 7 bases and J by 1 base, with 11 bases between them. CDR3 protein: CASALTHSYEQYF. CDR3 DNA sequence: TGTGCTAGTGCCCTGACCCATTCCTACGAGCAGTACTTC.

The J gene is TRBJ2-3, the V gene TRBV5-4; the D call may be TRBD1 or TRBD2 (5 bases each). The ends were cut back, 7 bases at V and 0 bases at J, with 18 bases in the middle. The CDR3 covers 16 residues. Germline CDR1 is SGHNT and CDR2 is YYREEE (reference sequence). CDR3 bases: TGTGCCAGCTACGCCGAGACGGGGCCTAGCACAGATACGCAGTATTTT. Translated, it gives CASYAETGPSTDTQYF.

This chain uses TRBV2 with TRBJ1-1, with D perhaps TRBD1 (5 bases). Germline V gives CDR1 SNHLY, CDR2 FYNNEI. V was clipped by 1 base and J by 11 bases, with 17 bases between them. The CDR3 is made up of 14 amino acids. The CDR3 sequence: CASSEGGTARAAFF. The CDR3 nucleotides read TGTGCCAGCAGTGAAGGGGGGACCGCACGAGCGGCTTTCTTT.

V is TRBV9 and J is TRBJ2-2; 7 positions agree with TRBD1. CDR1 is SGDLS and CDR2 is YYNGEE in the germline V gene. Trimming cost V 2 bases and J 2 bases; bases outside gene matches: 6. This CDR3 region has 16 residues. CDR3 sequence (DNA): TGTGCCAGCAGCGTCGCAGGGACAGTTAACACCGGGGAGCTGTTTTTT. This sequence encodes CASSVAGTVNTGELFF.

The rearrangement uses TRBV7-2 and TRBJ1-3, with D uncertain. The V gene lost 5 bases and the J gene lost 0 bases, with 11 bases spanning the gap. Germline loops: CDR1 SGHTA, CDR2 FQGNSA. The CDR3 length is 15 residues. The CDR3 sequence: CASSRDGSSGNTIYF. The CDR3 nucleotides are TGTGCCAGCAGCCGTGACGGGAGCTCTGGAAACACCATATATTTT.

For the CDR3, the DNA is TGTGCCAGCAGTTTAGGTGGGAGCTCCTACGAGCAGTACTTC. This gives the protein CASSLGGSSYEQYF. This rearrangement joins TRBV27 to TRBJ2-7; D perhaps matches TRBD2 (5 bases). Germline loops: CDR1 MNHEY, CDR2 SMNVEV (reference sequence). With 2 bases removed from V and 0 bases from J, the gap between germline ends came to 8 bases. The CDR3 consists of 14 residues.

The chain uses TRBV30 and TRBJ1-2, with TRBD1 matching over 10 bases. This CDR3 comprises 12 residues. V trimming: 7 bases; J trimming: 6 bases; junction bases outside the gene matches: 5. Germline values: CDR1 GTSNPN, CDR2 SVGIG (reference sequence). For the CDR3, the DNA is TGTGCCTACACCGGGACAGGGGATGGCTACACCTTC. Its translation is CAYTGTGDGYTF. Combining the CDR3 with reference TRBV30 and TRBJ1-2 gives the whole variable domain SQTIHQWPATLVQPVGSPLSLECTVEGTSNPNLYWYRQAAGRGLQLLFYSVGIGQISSEVPQNLSASRPQDRQFILSSKKLLLSDSGFYLCAYTGTGDGYTFGSGTRLTVV.

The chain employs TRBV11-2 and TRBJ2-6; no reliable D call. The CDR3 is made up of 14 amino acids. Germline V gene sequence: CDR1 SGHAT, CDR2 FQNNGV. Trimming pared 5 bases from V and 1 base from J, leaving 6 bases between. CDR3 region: CASSADSGANVLTF. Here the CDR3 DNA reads TGTGCCAGCAGCGCCGATTCTGGGGCCAACGTCCTGACTTTC.

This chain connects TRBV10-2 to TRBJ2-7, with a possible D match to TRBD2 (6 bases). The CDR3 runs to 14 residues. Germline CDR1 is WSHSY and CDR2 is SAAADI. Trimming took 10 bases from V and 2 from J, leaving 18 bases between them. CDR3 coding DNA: TGCGCCACGGAGGCTAGCGCCCAGACCTACGAGCAGTACTTC. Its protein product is CATEASAQTYEQYF.

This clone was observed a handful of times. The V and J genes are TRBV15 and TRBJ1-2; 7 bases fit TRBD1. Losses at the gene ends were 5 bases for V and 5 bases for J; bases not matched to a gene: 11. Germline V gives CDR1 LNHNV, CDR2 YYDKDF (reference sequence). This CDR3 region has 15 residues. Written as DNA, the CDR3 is TGTGCCACCAGCGGCTCTGACAGGGCGAAGTATGGCTACACCTTC. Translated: CATSGSDRAKYGYTF.

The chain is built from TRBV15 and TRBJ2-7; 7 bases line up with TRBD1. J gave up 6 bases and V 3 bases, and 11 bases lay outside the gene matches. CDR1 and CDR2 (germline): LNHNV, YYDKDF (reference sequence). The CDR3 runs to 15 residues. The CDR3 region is CATSRDQRGLGEQYF. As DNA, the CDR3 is TGTGCCACCAGCAGGGATCAGAGGGGGCTCGGCGAGCAGTACTTC.

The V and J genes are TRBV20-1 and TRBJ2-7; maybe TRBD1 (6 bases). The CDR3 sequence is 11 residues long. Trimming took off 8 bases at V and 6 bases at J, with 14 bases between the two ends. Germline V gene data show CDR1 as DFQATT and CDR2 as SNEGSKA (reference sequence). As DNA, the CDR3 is TGCAGTTCCACGGAAGGGGGCGAGCAGTACTTC. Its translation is CSSTEGGEQYF.

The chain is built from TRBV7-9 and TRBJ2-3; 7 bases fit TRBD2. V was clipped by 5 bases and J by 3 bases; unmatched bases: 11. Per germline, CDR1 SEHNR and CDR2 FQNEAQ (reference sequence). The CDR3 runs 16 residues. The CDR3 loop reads CASSTGSSGPTDTQYF. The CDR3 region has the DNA TGTGCCAGCAGCACCGGGAGTAGCGGGCCTACAGATACGCAGTATTTT.

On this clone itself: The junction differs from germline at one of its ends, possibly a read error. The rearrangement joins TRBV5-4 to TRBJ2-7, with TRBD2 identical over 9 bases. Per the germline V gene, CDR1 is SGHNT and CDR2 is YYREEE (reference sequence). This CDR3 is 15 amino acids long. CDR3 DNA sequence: TGCGCCAGCAGCCAAGGTAGCGGGGGATCCTACGAGCAGTACTTC. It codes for CASSQGSGGSYEQYF.